This T cell receptor (beta chain) originates from a study of memory CD4+ T cells and cytomegalovirus serostatus. Per the study methods: After removing out-of-frame reads, around 2 million distinct TCRbeta sequences remained. TCRdb's copy holds only in-frame clones and misses some; the assay was immunoSEQ multiplex PCR. For V, J and clone size, that table is used; D and trimming come from the DNA. This sample has about 56,000 clones, with 82% found just once. Comment on this clone: The antigen is unknown.

The CDR3 contains 13 residues. V dropped 9 bases and J dropped 1 base, with 10 bases sitting between them. CDR1 is SGHDN and CDR2 is FVKESK in the germline V gene. The sort gate was single viable CD3+CD4+CD8-CD45RO+ cells for memory CD4+ T cells. After thawing, CD4+ T cells were positively selected. The study's findings and limits: The CMV-associated TCR signature appears largely within the CD4+ memory repertoire.

The source material was memory CD4+ T cells from blood. The origin of this receptor is an adult in good health and CMV-seronegative. The V call is TRBV14, the J call TRBJ1-5; D might be TRBD1 (5 bases). The chain's CDR3 is CARRGSSNQPQHF. In DNA form, the CDR3 reads TGTGCCAGGAGGGGCAGCAGCAATCAGCCCCAGCATTTT.